Sequencing of this TCR beta chain was carried out in a study of cytomegalovirus exposure and HLA in healthy donors. The CDR3 contains 15 residues. Per the germline V gene, CDR1 is LGHNA and CDR2 is YNFKEQ. Trimming took off 0 bases at V and 6 bases at J, with 13 bases between the two ends. This table comes from immunoSEQ multiplex PCR, and its TCRdb copy is limited to in-frame clones, with some not included. The data hold 99,000 or so clones, with around 83% observed a single time. The TCR sequence derives from a woman aged 18-30 years in good health and CMV-seropositive. Sequenced input: PBMCs. The V and J genes are TRBV4-2 and TRBJ2-3; weak D call: TRBD1 (5 bases). The CDR3 coding sequence is TGTGCCAGCAGCCAAGAAGACAGAAGCAGGGATACGCAGTATTTT. It translates to CASSQEDRSRDTQYF.